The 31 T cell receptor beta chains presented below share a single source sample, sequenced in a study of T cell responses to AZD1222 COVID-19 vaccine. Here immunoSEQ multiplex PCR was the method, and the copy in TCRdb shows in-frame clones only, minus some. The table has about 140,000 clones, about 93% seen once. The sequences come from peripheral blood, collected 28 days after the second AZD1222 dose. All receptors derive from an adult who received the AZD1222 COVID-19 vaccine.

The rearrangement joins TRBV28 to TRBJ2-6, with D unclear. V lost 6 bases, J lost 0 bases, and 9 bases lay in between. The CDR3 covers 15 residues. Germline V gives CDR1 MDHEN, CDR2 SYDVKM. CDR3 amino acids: CASSPSSSGANVLTF. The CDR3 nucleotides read TGTGCCAGCAGCCCAAGCTCCTCTGGGGCCAACGTCCTGACTTTC.

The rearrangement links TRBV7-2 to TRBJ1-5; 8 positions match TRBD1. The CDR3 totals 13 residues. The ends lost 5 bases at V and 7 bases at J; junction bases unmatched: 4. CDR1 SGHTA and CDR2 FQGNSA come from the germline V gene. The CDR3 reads CASSPRQGQPQHF. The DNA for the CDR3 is TGTGCCAGCAGCCCTCGACAGGGGCAGCCCCAGCATTTT.

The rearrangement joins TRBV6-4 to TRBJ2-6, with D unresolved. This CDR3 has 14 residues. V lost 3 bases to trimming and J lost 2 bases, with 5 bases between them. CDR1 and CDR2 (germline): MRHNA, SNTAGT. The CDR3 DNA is TGTGCCAGCAGTGAGCAGGCTGGGGCCAACGTCCTGACTTTC. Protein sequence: CASSEQAGANVLTF.

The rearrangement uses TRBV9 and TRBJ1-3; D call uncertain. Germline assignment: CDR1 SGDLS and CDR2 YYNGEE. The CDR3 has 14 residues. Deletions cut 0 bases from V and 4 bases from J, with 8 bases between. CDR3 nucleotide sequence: TGTGCCAGCAGCGTAGAGGTTGTCGGAAACACCATATATTTT. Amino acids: CASSVEVVGNTIYF.

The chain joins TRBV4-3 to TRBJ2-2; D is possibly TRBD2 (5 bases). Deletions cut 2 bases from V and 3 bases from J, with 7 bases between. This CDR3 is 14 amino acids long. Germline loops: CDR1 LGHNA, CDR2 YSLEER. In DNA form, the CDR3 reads TGCGCCAGCAGCCAACGGACTCACACCGGGGAGCTGTTTTTT. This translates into CASSQRTHTGELFF.

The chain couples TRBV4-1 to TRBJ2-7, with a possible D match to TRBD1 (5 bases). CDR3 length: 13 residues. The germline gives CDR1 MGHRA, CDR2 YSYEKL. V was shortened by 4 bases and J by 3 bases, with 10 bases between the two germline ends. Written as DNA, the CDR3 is TGCGCCAGCAGCCTCAGGGTAGGCTACGAGCAGTACTTC. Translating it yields CASSLRVGYEQYF.

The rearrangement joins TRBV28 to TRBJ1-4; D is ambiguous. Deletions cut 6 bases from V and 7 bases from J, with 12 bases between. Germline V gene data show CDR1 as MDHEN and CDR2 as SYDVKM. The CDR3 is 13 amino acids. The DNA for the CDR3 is TGTGCCAGCAGACTAGCGGGAATTGAAAAACTGTTTTTT. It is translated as CASRLAGIEKLFF.

CDR3 DNA: TGTGCCAGCAGCTCGACCTATGGCTACACCTTC. The encoded protein is CASSSTYGYTF. The chain employs TRBV7-9 and TRBJ1-2, with D hard to call. This CDR3 has 11 amino acids. With 4 bases removed from V and 4 bases from J, the gap between germline ends came to 4 bases. Germline V lookup: CDR1 SEHNR, CDR2 FQNEAQ (reference sequence).

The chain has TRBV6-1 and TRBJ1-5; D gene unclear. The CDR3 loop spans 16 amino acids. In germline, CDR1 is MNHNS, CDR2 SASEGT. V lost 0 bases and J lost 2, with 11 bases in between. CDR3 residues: CASSEAYTSRNQPQHF. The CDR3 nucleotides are TGTGCCAGCAGTGAAGCGTACACGTCACGCAATCAGCCCCAGCATTTT.

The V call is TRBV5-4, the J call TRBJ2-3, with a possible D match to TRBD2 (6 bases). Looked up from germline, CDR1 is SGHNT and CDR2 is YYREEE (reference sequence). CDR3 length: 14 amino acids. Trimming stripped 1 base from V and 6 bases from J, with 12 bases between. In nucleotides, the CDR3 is TGTGCCAGCAGCTTGAAGGCGGGAACTGATACGCAGTATTTT. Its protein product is CASSLKAGTDTQYF.

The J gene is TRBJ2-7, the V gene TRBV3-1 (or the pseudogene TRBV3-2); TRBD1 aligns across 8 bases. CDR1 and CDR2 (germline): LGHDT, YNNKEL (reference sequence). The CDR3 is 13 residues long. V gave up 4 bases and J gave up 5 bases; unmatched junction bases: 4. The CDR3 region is CASSLSTGDEQYF. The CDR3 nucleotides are TGTGCCAGCAGCCTATCGACAGGGGACGAGCAGTACTTC.

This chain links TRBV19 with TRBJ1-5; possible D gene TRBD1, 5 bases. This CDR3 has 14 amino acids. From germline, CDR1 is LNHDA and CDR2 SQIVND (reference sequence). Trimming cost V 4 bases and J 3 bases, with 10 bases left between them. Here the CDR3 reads CASSRGESNQPQHF. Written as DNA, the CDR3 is TGTGCCAGTAGTAGGGGGGAATCCAATCAGCCCCAGCATTTT.

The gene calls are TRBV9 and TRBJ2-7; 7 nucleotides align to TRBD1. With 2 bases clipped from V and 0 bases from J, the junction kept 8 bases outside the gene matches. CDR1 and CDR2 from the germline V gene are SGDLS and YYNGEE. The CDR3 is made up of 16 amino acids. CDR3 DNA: TGTGCCAGCAGCGTCCTGGGGACAGTGGCCTCCTACGAGCAGTACTTC. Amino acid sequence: CASSVLGTVASYEQYF.

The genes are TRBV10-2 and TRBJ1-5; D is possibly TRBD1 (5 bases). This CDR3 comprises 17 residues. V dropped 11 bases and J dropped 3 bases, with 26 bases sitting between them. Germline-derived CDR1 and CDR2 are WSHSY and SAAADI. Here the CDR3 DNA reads TGCGCCTCACCGGGACCTAGTACACAATTTTTCAATCAGCCCCAGCATTTT. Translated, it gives CASPGPSTQFFNQPQHF.

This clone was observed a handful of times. In nucleotides, the CDR3 is TGTGCCAGCAGTCTAACAGGGCACGGGGAGCTGTTTTTT. This encodes CASSLTGHGELFF. The chain recombines TRBV28 with TRBJ2-2, with a weak D call TRBD1 (6 bases). This CDR3 is built from 13 residues. The germline V gene encodes CDR1 MDHEN and CDR2 SYDVKM. Deletions cut 5 bases from V and 7 bases from J, with 11 bases between.

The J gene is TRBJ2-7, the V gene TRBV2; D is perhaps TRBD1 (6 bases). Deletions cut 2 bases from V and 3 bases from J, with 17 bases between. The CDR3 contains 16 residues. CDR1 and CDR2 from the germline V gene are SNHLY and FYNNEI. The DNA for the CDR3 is TGTGCCAGCAGTGAACTCTTAAAGAGGGACAACTACGAGCAGTACTTC. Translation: CASSELLKRDNYEQYF.

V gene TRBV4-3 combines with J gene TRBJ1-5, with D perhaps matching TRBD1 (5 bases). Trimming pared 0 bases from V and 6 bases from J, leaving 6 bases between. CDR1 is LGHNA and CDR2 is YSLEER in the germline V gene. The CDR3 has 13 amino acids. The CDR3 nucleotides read TGCGCCAGCAGCCAAGACCAGGGTCAGCCCCAGCATTTT. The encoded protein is CASSQDQGQPQHF.

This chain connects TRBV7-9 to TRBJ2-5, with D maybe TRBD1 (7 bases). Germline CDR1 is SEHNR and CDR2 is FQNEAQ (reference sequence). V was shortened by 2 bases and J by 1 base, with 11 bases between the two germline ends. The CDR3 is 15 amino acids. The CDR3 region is CASSLPRGAQETQYF. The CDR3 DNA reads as TGTGCCAGCAGCTTACCCAGGGGGGCCCAAGAGACCCAGTACTTC.

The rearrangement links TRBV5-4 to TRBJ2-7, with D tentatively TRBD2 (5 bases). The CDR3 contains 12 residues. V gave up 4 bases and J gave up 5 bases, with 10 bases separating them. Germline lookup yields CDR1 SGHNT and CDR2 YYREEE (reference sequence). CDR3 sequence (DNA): TGTGCCAGCAGCCGCGGAGGTAACGAGCAGTACTTC. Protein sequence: CASSRGGNEQYF.

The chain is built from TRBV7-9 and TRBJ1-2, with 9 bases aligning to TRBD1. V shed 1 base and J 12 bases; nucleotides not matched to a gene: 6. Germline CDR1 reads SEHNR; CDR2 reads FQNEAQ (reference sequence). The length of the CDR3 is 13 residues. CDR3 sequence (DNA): TGTGCCAGCAGCTTAGGGGGACAGGGAAAAGACACCTTC. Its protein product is CASSLGGQGKDTF.

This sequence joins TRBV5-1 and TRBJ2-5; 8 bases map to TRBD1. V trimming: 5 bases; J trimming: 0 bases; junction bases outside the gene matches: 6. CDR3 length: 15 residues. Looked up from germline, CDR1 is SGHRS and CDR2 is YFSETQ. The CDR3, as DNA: TGCGCCAGCAGACGGACAGGGACGGACCAAGAGACCCAGTACTTC. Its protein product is CASRRTGTDQETQYF.

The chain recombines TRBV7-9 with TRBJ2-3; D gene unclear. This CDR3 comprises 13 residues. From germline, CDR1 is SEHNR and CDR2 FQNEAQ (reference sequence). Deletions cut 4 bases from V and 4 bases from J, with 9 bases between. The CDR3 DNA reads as TGTGCCAGCAGCTCCATGGGGTCAGATACGCAGTATTTT. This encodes CASSSMGSDTQYF.

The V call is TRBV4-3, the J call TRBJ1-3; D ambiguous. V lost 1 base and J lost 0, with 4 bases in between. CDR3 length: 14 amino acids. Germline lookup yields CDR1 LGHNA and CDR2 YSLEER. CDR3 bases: TGCGCCAGCAGCCAAGCGAGCTCTGGAAACACCATATATTTT. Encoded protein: CASSQASSGNTIYF.

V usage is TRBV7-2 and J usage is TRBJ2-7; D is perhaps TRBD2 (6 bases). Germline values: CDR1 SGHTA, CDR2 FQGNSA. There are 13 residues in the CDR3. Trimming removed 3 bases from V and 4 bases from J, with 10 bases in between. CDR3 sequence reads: CASSFSGGYEQYF. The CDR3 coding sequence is TGTGCCAGCAGCTTTAGTGGGGGGTACGAGCAGTACTTC. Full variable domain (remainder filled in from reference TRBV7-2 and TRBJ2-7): GAGVSQSPSNKVTEKGKDVELRCDPISGHTALYWYRQSLGQGLEFLIYFQGNSAPDKSGLPSDRFSAERTGGSVSTLTIQRTQQEDSAVYLCASSFSGGYEQYFGPGTRLTVT.

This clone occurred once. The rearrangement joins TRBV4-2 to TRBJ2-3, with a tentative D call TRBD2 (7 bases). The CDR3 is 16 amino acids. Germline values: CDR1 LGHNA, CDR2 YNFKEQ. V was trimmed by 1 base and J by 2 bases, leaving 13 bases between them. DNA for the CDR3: TGTGCCAGCAGCCAAGTGGACGGGGGGCCCACAGATACGCAGTATTTT. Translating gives CASSQVDGGPTDTQYF.

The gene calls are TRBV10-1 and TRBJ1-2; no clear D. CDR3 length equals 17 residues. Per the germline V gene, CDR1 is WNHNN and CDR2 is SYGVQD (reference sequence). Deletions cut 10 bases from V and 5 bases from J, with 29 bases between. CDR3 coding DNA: TGCGCCAACGTGGGGAGAAGAGTCCCTAGGTGGGGATATGGCTACACCTTC. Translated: CANVGRRVPRWGYGYTF.

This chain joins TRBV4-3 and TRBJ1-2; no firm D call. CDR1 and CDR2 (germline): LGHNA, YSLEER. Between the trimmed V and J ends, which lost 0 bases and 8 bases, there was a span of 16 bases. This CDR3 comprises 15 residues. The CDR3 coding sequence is TGCGCCAGCAGCCAAGAGCGGCTCCCGGCACGGGGCTACACCTTC. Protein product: CASSQERLPARGYTF.

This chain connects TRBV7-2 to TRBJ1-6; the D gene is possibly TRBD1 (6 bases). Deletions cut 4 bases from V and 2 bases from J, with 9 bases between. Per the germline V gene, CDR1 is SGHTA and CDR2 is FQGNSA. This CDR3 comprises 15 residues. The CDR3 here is CASSSRDTYNSPLHF. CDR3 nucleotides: TGTGCCAGCAGCTCCCGGGACACCTATAATTCACCCCTCCACTTT.

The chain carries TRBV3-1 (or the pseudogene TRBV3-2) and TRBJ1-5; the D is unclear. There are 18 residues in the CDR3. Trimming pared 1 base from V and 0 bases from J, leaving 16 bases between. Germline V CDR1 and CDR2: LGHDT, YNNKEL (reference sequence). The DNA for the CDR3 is TGTGCCAGCAGCCAAGGAGGGTTGGAGACCTATAGCAATCAGCCCCAGCATTTT. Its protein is CASSQGGLETYSNQPQHF.

CDR3 sequence reads: CASGRGGYEQYF. CDR3 sequence (DNA): TGTGCCAGCGGGAGGGGTGGCTACGAGCAGTACTTC. This rearrangement joins TRBV3-1 (or the pseudogene TRBV3-2) to TRBJ2-7; 7 bases are a match to TRBD2. Losses at the gene ends were 8 bases for V and 3 bases for J; bases not matched to a gene: 4. The CDR3 length is 12 residues. Per germline, CDR1 LGHDT and CDR2 YNNKEL (reference sequence).

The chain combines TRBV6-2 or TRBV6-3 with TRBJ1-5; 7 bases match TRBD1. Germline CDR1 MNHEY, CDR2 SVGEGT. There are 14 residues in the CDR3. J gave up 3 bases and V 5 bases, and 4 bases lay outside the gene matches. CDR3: CASSTTGYNQPQHF. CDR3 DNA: TGTGCCAGCAGTACGACAGGGTACAATCAGCCCCAGCATTTT.